Listed below are T cell receptor beta chains from one sample, sequenced in a study of shared clonotypes between healthy human individuals. Clones were sequenced by immunoSEQ multiplex PCR, and TCRdb holds only the in-frame ones, with some missing. The repertoire holds about 110,000 clones, with roughly 70% as singletons. Sequenced: memory CD8+ T cells sorted from blood. The receptors come from a woman between 25 and 40 years old in good health. CDR3s include the opening cysteine and the closing phenylalanine or tryptophan. Fields, in order: J gene, D gene, V gene, clone size, CDR3 DNA, CDR3 protein. A D gene is named only where the DNA matches it firmly. The size entry is marked missing in some rows and otherwise reads once, few, many or a size class.

>TRBJ1-4|.|TRBV18|.
TGTGCCAGCTCACCACCCATCCTGGGGCGCGGTGAAAAACTGTTTTTT
CASSPPILGRGEKLFF
>TRBJ2-7|TRBD2|TRBV6-5|.
TGTGCCAGCACCGTAGCGGGAGTCTACGAGCAGTACTTC
CASTVAGVYEQYF
>TRBJ1-3|.|TRBV27|many
TGTGCCAGCAGTTCCGATATGATATCCTCTGGAAACACCATATATTTT
CASSSDMISSGNTIYF
>TRBJ2-4|.|TRBV13|.
TGTGCCAGCAGCTTAGAAGGGGGACATGACAAAAACATTCAGTACTTC
CASSLEGGHDKNIQYF
>TRBJ2-7|TRBD1|TRBV29-1|once
TGCAGCGTTGCGCAGGGGGACTACGAGCAGTACTTC
CSVAQGDYEQYF
>TRBJ2-4|TRBD2|TRBV7-6|.
TGTGCCAGCAGCCGGGGTCGGGACTATTACAAAAACATTCAGTACTTC
CASSRGRDYYKNIQYF
>TRBJ2-7|.|TRBV29-1|many
TGCAGCGCTTCTCCCCTCGGGAGCGATCTTTATGAGCAGTACTTC
CSASPLGSDLYEQYF
>TRBJ2-7|.|TRBV5-6|.
TGTGCCAGCAGACCGACCGGGACCAACTCCTACGAGCAGTACTTC
CASRPTGTNSYEQYF
>TRBJ1-2|.|TRBV27|.
TGTGCCAGCAGACCCGGGGGGTTGAATGGCTACACCTTC
CASRPGGLNGYTF
>TRBJ1-1|.|TRBV5-6|.
TGTGCCAGCAGCATCTCCGGGACGGTGAACACTGAAGCTTTCTTT
CASSISGTVNTEAFF
>TRBJ1-1|.|TRBV29-1|many
TGCAGCGTTGTGGGGGCGGCAGCGAACACTGAAGCTTTCTTT
CSVVGAAANTEAFF
>TRBJ1-5|.|TRBV6-1|.
TGTGCCAGCAGACGGGACGGGGAACGGCCCCAGCATTTT
CASRRDGERPQHF
>TRBJ1-4|.|TRBV4-2|many
TGTGCCAGCAGCCCAACCCCTGGGACGGGAGATGAAAAACTGTTTTTT
CASSPTPGTGDEKLFF
>TRBJ2-4|.|TRBV18|.
TGTGCCAGCTCACCAGGGGCTGGGGGTCGGGACATTCAGTACTTC
CASSPGAGGRDIQYF
>TRBJ2-7|.|TRBV21-1|.
TGTGCCAGCAGCCCCCAGGACAGGCCCAATGACGAGCAGTACTTC
CASSPQDRPNDEQYF
>TRBJ2-3|.|TRBV28|.
TGTGCCGGCAAGCGGGCTAGCACAGATACGCAGTATTTT
CAGKRASTDTQYF
>TRBJ1-4|TRBD1|TRBV19|.
TGTGCCACCGTACCTGGAGGGGGCGATGAAAAACTGTTTTTT
CATVPGGGDEKLFF
>TRBJ2-7|.|TRBV10-3|.
TGTGCCATCAGTGAGTCGACGGTCGGCAGGGCCTTCTACGAGCAGTACTTC
CAISESTVGRAFYEQYF
>TRBJ2-7|.|TRBV10-3|many
TGTGCCATCAGTGCGGGACTCAAAACCAGCTCCTACGAGCAGTACTTC
CAISAGLKTSSYEQYF
>TRBJ1-1|.|TRBV6-5|.
TGTGCCAGCTGGGGATATCACGGTGAAGCTTTCTTT
CASWGYHGEAFF
>TRBJ2-7|.|TRBV5-1|.
TGCGCCAGCAGCTGGCGGGGGACCCAGGGGGACGAGCAGTACTTC
CASSWRGTQGDEQYF
>TRBJ2-1|.|TRBV28|.
TGTGCCAGCAGTTATAGCAATGAGCAGTTCTTC
CASSYSNEQFF
>TRBJ2-2|.|TRBV10-3|.
TGTGCCATCAGTGACCCATTTTTAACTAGCTCCGGGGAGCTGTTTTTT
CAISDPFLTSSGELFF
>TRBJ2-1|TRBD2|TRBV6-1|.
TGTGCCAGCAGCCCGGGACTAGAAGGCAATGAGCAGTTCTTC
CASSPGLEGNEQFF
>TRBJ2-7|.|TRBV21-1|few
TGTGCCAGCAGCTCTTCGCCTATCTCCTACGAGCAGTACTTC
CASSSSPISYEQYF
>TRBJ2-7|.|TRBV29-1|.
TGCAGCGTTGAAGATCAGGGGTACGAGCAGTACTTC
CSVEDQGYEQYF
>TRBJ2-7|TRBD2|TRBV2|.
TGTGCCAGCAGCTCTCTACCGGGAGGTTCCGACGAGCAGTACTTC
CASSSLPGGSDEQYF
>TRBJ2-2|.|TRBV4-2|.
TGTGCCAGCAGCCATCTCGACCGGGTGGAGCTGTTTTTT
CASSHLDRVELFF